These 31 T cell receptor beta chains originate from one sample sequenced in a study of PD-1 blockade in mismatch repair-deficient tumors. Clones were read by immunoSEQ multiplex PCR, and TCRdb kept only the in-frame ones, dropping some. The sample includes around 38,000 clones, about four fifths of them seen just once. The material sequenced was peripheral blood, taken 4 weeks after starting pembrolizumab. The receptor set was obtained from an adult with mismatch repair-deficient cancer.

The gene calls are TRBV11-3 and TRBJ2-1; D might be TRBD2 (5 bases). The CDR3 spans 13 residues. The germline V gene encodes CDR1 SGHNT and CDR2 YENEEA. Trimming took 3 bases from V and 7 from J, leaving 10 bases between them. The CDR3: CASSFGEMNEQFF. The CDR3 coding sequence is TGTGCCAGCAGCTTCGGGGAGATGAATGAGCAGTTCTTC.

The chain combines TRBV15 with TRBJ1-3; D is undetermined. CDR3 length equals 13 residues. Per germline, CDR1 LNHNV and CDR2 YYDKDF (reference sequence). The germline V and J ends were trimmed by 8 bases and 4 bases, with 12 bases remaining between them. In DNA form, the CDR3 reads TGTGCCACCGAGGGAGGGCAGGGAAACACCATATATTTT. Its protein is CATEGGQGNTIYF. The full variable domain, rest sourced from reference TRBV15 and TRBJ1-3, is DAMVIQNPRYQVTQFGKPVTLSCSQTLNHNVMYWYQQKSSQAPKLLFHYYDKDFNNEADTPDNFQSRRPNTSFCFLDIRSPGLGDTAMYLCATEGGQGNTIYFGEGSWLTVV.

This sequence joins TRBV7-9 and TRBJ2-3; TRBD1 might be the D (5 bases). The V gene lost 3 bases and the J gene lost 4 bases, with 8 bases spanning the gap. CDR1 SEHNR and CDR2 FQNEAQ come from the germline V gene (reference sequence). The CDR3 has 13 residues. The CDR3 DNA reads TGTGCCAGCAGCTTCCAGGGCGCAGATACGCAGTATTTT. Translating gives CASSFQGADTQYF.

This rearrangement joins TRBV2 to TRBJ2-7; D uncertain. V shed 2 bases and J shed 12 bases, with 14 bases lying between them. This CDR3 region has 12 residues. Germline V gene lookup returns CDR1 SNHLY and CDR2 FYNNEI. CDR3 coding DNA: TGTGCCAGCAGTGAAACCCCATCGTATCGGTACTTC. This translates into CASSETPSYRYF. The variable domain in full, with the rest retrieved from reference TRBV2 and TRBJ2-7, is EPEVTQTPSHQVTQMGQEVILRCVPISNHLYFYWYRQILGQKVEFLVSFYNNEISEKSEIFDDQFSVERPDGSNFTLKIRSTKLEDSAMYFCASSETPSYRYFGPGTRLTVT.

The chain has TRBV14 and TRBJ2-5, with TRBD1 identical over 8 bases. The CDR3 is 17 amino acids. V trimming: 2 bases; J trimming: 5 bases; junction bases outside the gene matches: 13. Per germline, CDR1 SGHDN and CDR2 FVKESK. The chain's CDR3 is CASSQSILRDRWETQYF. Here the CDR3 DNA reads TGTGCCAGCAGCCAATCCATTTTGCGGGACAGGTGGGAGACCCAGTACTTC.

The chain combines TRBV10-3 with TRBJ2-5; D unclear. The CDR3 sequence is 15 residues long. V gave up 3 bases and J gave up 2 bases, with 13 bases separating them. The V gene's germline CDR1 is ENHRY and CDR2 SYGVKD. The chain's CDR3 is CAISDCCHLQETQYF. For the CDR3, the DNA is TGTGCCATCAGTGATTGTTGTCATTTACAAGAGACCCAGTACTTC.

The J gene is TRBJ2-1, the V gene TRBV14, with 12 bases that match TRBD2. Germline assignment: CDR1 SGHDN and CDR2 FVKESK. This CDR3 comprises 14 residues. V dropped 8 bases and J dropped 6; count of bases not matched to a gene: 5. The CDR3 DNA reads TGTGCCAGCTCTAGCGGGAGGGTGAGCAATGAGCAGTTCTTC. Its protein is CASSSGRVSNEQFF.

V gene TRBV4-3 combines with J gene TRBJ2-7; 9 nucleotides align to TRBD2. Trimming at V came to 0 bases and at J to 4 bases, leaving 4 bases not matched to a gene. CDR1 and CDR2 from the germline V gene are LGHNA and YSLEER. The CDR3 is made up of 15 amino acids. CDR3 coding DNA: TGCGCCAGCAGCCAAGATAGCGGGAGTGGGTACGAGCAGTACTTC. It is translated as CASSQDSGSGYEQYF.

In this sample, this clone turned up a few times. Other nucleotide sequences from this sample produce the same CDR3. This chain connects TRBV9 to TRBJ2-3; TRBD2 matches 10 bases. The CDR3 extends over 15 amino acids. Germline CDR1 is SGDLS and CDR2 is YYNGEE. V lost 1 base and J lost 4; bases outside the gene matches: 3. The CDR3 DNA is TGTGCCAGCAGCGTAAGCGGGAGGGCCTCAGATACGCAGTATTTT. Translated: CASSVSGRASDTQYF.

The rearrangement joins TRBV6-1 to TRBJ2-7, with D possibly matching TRBD2 (6 bases). Looked up from germline, CDR1 is MNHNS and CDR2 is SASEGT. The V gene lost 0 bases and the J gene lost 4 bases, with 13 bases spanning the gap. The CDR3 runs to 15 residues. CDR3 in DNA: TGTGCCAGCAGTGAAGCGTCGGGGGTGTTTTACGAGCAGTACTTC. The encoded protein is CASSEASGVFYEQYF.

This rearrangement joins TRBV19 to TRBJ1-3, with D unresolved. Trimming shortened V by 4 bases and J by 0 bases, and 7 bases separated the two germline ends. The CDR3 totals 14 residues. Per the germline V gene, CDR1 is LNHDA and CDR2 is SQIVND (reference sequence). CDR3 protein: CASSRSGSGNTIYF. The CDR3 DNA is TGTGCCAGTAGTAGGTCCGGCTCTGGAAACACCATATATTTT.

The rearrangement joins TRBV5-1 to TRBJ1-2, with D possibly being TRBD1 (6 bases). Trimming cost V 4 bases and J 4 bases, with 23 bases left between them. This CDR3 region has 17 residues. Germline CDR1 is SGHRS and CDR2 is YFSETQ. DNA of the CDR3: TGCGCCAGCAGCCCGTCTGGGGACACCTACTCTCCCTATGGCTACACCTTC. It yields the protein CASSPSGDTYSPYGYTF.

The V gene is TRBV19, the J gene TRBJ2-2; 11 bases line up with TRBD2. V lost 5 bases, J lost 4 bases, and 18 bases stayed unmatched. The CDR3 totals 20 residues. In germline, CDR1 is LNHDA, CDR2 SQIVND (reference sequence). DNA for the CDR3: TGTGCCAGTAGTCCCACATACCTTCTTAGCGGGAGGGCCTTCACCGGGGAGCTGTTTTTT. Protein: CASSPTYLLSGRAFTGELFF.

The chain combines TRBV4-3 with TRBJ2-7; TRBD2 aligns across 10 bases. The V segment lost 5 bases and the J segment 6 bases; nucleotides outside the gene matches: 13. This CDR3 region has 16 residues. The germline V gene has CDR1 LGHNA and CDR2 YSLEER. CDR3 DNA: TGCGCCAGCAGCTCCGGGACTAGCGCCCGATGGGGCGAGCAGTACTTC. Encoded protein: CASSSGTSARWGEQYF.

V usage is TRBV28 and J usage is TRBJ2-5; the match to TRBD1 covers 8 bases. The CDR3 has 16 residues. In germline, CDR1 is MDHEN, CDR2 SYDVKM. The ends lost 7 bases at V and 5 bases at J; junction bases unmatched: 15. The CDR3 region is CASTLSLGQGGETQYF. CDR3 DNA sequence: TGTGCCAGCACCCTTTCTCTCGGACAGGGAGGCGAGACCCAGTACTTC.

The genes are TRBV2 and TRBJ1-5; D gene unclear. CDR1 is SNHLY and CDR2 is FYNNEI in the germline V gene. The CDR3 totals 16 residues. Trimming left V 7 bases short and J 0 bases short, with 16 bases between. This chain's CDR3 is CASTVLRTASNQPQHF. The CDR3 DNA is TGTGCCAGCACAGTCCTCAGGACGGCTAGCAATCAGCCCCAGCATTTT.

This chain uses TRBV6-4 with TRBJ2-1, with 12 bases matching TRBD2. V trimming: 2 bases; J trimming: 2 bases; junction bases outside the gene matches: 1. This CDR3 region has 16 residues. Germline loops: CDR1 MRHNA, CDR2 SNTAGT. The CDR3 here is CASSDLAGGPYNEQFF. Here the CDR3 DNA reads TGTGCCAGCAGTGACCTAGCGGGAGGGCCCTACAATGAGCAGTTCTTC.

This chain links TRBV5-1 with TRBJ2-5; no clear D gene. Trimming left V 4 bases short and J 0 bases short, with 13 bases between. The CDR3 contains 15 residues. Germline values: CDR1 SGHRS, CDR2 YFSETQ. This CDR3 is CASSPGRKYQETQYF. The CDR3 bases are TGCGCCAGCAGCCCCGGACGGAAGTACCAAGAGACCCAGTACTTC.

The rearrangement links TRBV6-1 to TRBJ2-5; 7 nucleotides align to TRBD2. Germline V lookup: CDR1 MNHNS, CDR2 SASEGT. CDR3 size: 13 residues. Unmatched junction bases numbered 9, after V lost 10 bases and J lost 4 bases. CDR3 sequence (DNA): TGTGCCACCGAACGGGGGGAGGGAGAGACCCAGTACTTC. It translates to CATERGEGETQYF.

To note about this clone: A read error is possible here, since a much larger clone lies one base away. The rearrangement links TRBV7-9 to TRBJ2-7; 11 bases are a match to TRBD1. After removal of 5 bases from V and 2 bases from J, the junction contained 2 bases not matched to a gene. Per germline, CDR1 SEHNR and CDR2 FQNEAQ (reference sequence). The CDR3 is 14 amino acids. The CDR3: CASSPGQGAYEQYF. The DNA of the CDR3 is TGTGCCAGCAGCCCGGGACAGGGGGCCTACGAGCAGTACTTC.

The chain recombines TRBV29-1 with TRBJ1-1, with no clear D. Per germline, CDR1 SQVTM and CDR2 ANQGSEA. With 1 base removed from V and 5 bases from J, the gap between germline ends came to 8 bases. This CDR3 comprises 12 residues. In DNA form, the CDR3 reads TGCAGCGTTGAAGCGACGGAGACTGAAGCTTTCTTT. It specifies CSVEATETEAFF.

Here the CDR3 reads CASRTVAGEYEQYF. In DNA form, the CDR3 reads TGTGCCAGCAGGACAGTAGCGGGAGAGTACGAGCAGTACTTC. V usage is TRBV6-1 and J usage is TRBJ2-7, with TRBD2 matching 9 bases. The length of the CDR3 is 14 residues. Germline loops: CDR1 MNHNS, CDR2 SASEGT. J gave up 4 bases and V 6 bases, and 7 bases lay outside the gene matches.

This clone was seen once. This rearrangement joins TRBV30 to TRBJ2-3; D is unclear. The CDR3 is 14 residues long. V gave up 4 bases and J gave up 4 bases, with 15 bases separating them. Germline V lookup: CDR1 GTSNPN, CDR2 SVGIG (reference sequence). CDR3 sequence (DNA): TGTGCCTGGATGGCCTGGCCATCGGCAGATACGCAGTATTTT. Encoded protein: CAWMAWPSADTQYF.

The J gene is TRBJ2-3, the V gene TRBV28; D might be TRBD2 (5 bases). The germline gives CDR1 MDHEN, CDR2 SYDVKM. V was pared by 5 bases and J by 0 bases, with 6 bases between. This CDR3 is built from 13 residues. The CDR3 region has the DNA TGTGCCAGCAGTAGACTAAGCACAGATACGCAGTATTTT. Its protein product is CASSRLSTDTQYF.

This clone was observed once. The gene calls are TRBV4-3 and TRBJ2-3; no reliable D call. Germline V gene lookup returns CDR1 LGHNA and CDR2 YSLEER. Between the trimmed V and J ends, which lost 0 bases and 4 bases, there was a span of 20 bases. This CDR3 region has 18 residues. The CDR3 nucleotides are TGCGCCAGCAGCCAAGATGTGCGGCCCAGAGGAAAGTCAGATACGCAGTATTTT. Its translation: CASSQDVRPRGKSDTQYF.

This clone was detected a few times. This sequence joins TRBV4-3 and TRBJ2-2; D could derive from TRBD1 or TRBD2 (5 bases each). This CDR3 has 16 amino acids. Germline assignment: CDR1 LGHNA and CDR2 YSLEER. The V gene lost 5 bases and the J gene lost 4 bases, with 17 bases spanning the gap. In DNA form, the CDR3 reads TGCGCCAGCAGCTCCCTCGGTTGGGGGTTCACCGGGGAGCTGTTTTTT. This codes for CASSSLGWGFTGELFF.

This clone has just a few counts. The V and J genes are TRBV13 and TRBJ2-7, with no clear D. Per germline, CDR1 PRHDT and CDR2 FYEKMQ (reference sequence). Trimming took off 5 bases at V and 4 bases at J, with 18 bases between the two ends. This CDR3 has 15 amino acids. Here the CDR3 DNA reads TGTGCCAGCAGCGCGTCGTTAGGCAACCGGTACGAGCAGTACTTC. Amino acid sequence: CASSASLGNRYEQYF.

The chain links TRBV5-6 to TRBJ2-4; no clear D gene. CDR1 SGHDT and CDR2 YYEEEE come from the germline V gene. The CDR3 loop spans 15 amino acids. V gave up 0 bases and J gave up 8 bases, with 15 bases separating them. The CDR3 DNA sequence: TGTGCCAGCAGCTTGGGGGCAGTCAGTACGGACATTCAGTACTTC. This codes for CASSLGAVSTDIQYF.

The gene calls are TRBV6-6 and TRBJ2-3, with 9 bases aligning to TRBD1. The CDR3 runs to 16 residues. Germline V lookup: CDR1 MNHNY, CDR2 SVGAGI (reference sequence). Losses at the gene ends were 10 bases for V and 6 bases for J; bases not matched to a gene: 17. This chain's CDR3 is CATQRRTGEYGDTQYF. CDR3 coding DNA: TGTGCCACCCAAAGGAGGACAGGGGAGTATGGGGATACGCAGTATTTT.

This clone has only one observation. CDR3 DNA: TGTGCCAGCAGCCGACAGCCAGGCACTGAAGCTTTCTTT. Amino acids: CASSRQPGTEAFF. V is TRBV11-2 and J is TRBJ1-1; perhaps TRBD1 as D (5 bases). The CDR3 consists of 13 residues. Trimming stripped 5 bases from V and 4 bases from J, with 11 bases between. Per the germline V gene, CDR1 is SGHAT and CDR2 is FQNNGV.

The chain employs TRBV30 and TRBJ2-5; the match to TRBD2 covers 8 bases. Germline CDR1 reads GTSNPN; CDR2 reads SVGIG (reference sequence). V shed 4 bases and J 7 bases; nucleotides not matched to a gene: 14. There are 15 residues in the CDR3. The CDR3 loop reads CAWIPAGAPLGTQYF. Written as DNA, the CDR3 is TGTGCCTGGATCCCAGCGGGAGCCCCCTTAGGGACCCAGTACTTC.